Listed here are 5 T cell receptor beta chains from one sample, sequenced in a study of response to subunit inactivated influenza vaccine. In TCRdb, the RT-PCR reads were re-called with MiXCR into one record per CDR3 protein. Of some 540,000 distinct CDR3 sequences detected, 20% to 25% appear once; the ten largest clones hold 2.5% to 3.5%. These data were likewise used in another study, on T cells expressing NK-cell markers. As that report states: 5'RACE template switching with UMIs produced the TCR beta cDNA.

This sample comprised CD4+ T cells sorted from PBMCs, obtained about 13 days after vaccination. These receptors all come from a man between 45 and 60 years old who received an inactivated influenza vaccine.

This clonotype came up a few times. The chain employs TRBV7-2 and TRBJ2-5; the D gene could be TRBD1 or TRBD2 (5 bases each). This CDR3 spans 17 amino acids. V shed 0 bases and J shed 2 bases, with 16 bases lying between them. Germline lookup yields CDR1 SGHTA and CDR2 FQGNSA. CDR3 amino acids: CASSLASLRGGQETQYF. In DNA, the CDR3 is TGTGCCAGCAGCTTAGCCTCGTTACGGGGCGGGCAAGAGACCCAGTACTTC.

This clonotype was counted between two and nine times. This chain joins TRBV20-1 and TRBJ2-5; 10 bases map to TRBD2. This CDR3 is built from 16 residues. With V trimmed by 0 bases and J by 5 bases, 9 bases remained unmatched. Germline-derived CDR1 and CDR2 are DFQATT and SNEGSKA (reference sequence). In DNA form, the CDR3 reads TGCAGTGCTAGAGATCTTCTAGCGGGAGCAGGGGAGACCCAGTACTTC. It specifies CSARDLLAGAGETQYF.

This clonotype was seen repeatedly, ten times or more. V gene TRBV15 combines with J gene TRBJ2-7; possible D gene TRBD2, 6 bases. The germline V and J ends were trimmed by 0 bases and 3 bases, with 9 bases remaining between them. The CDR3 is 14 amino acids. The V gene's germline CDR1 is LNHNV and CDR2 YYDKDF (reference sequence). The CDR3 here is CATSREGGGYEQYF. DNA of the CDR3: TGTGCCACCAGCAGAGAGGGAGGAGGCTACGAGCAGTACTTC.

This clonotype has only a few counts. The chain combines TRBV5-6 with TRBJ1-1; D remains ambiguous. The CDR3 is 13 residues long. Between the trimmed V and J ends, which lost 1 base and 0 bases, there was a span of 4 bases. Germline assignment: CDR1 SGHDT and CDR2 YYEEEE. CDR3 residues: CASSLPMNTEAFF. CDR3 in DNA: TGTGCCAGCAGCTTGCCTATGAACACTGAAGCTTTCTTT.

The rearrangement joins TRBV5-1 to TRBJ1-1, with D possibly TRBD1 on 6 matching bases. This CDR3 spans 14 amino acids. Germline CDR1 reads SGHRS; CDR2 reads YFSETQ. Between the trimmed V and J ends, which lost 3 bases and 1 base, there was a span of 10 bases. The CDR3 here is CASSSDSKNTEAFF. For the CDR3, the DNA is TGCGCCAGCAGCTCGGACAGTAAGAACACTGAAGCTTTCTTT. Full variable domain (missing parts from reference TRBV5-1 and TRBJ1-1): KAGVTQTPRYLIKTRGQQVTLSCSPISGHRSVSWYQQTPGQGLQFLFEYFSETQRNKGNFPGRFSGRQFSNSRSEMNVSTLELGDSALYLCASSSDSKNTEAFFGQGTRLTVV.